This TCR beta chain was recovered during a study of blood T cell repertoires in COVID-19. Germline V gene data show CDR1 as SGHKS and CDR2 as YYEKEE (reference sequence). The CDR3 is made up of 16 amino acids. V dropped 2 bases and J dropped 4; count of bases not matched to a gene: 10. The table came from immunoSEQ multiplex PCR; TCRdb's copy has only in-frame clones and leaves some out. The sample carries 100,000 or so clones, 75% to 95% recorded once. Sequencing was done on a sample of peripheral blood. The chain carries TRBV5-5 and TRBJ2-7; 9 bases match TRBD2. The sequence came from a man aged 18 to 30 with acute or convalescent COVID-19. The chain's CDR3 is CASSFLGVAGVYEQYF. CDR3 nucleotides: TGTGCCAGCAGCTTCCTGGGGGTAGCGGGGGTTTACGAGCAGTACTTC.